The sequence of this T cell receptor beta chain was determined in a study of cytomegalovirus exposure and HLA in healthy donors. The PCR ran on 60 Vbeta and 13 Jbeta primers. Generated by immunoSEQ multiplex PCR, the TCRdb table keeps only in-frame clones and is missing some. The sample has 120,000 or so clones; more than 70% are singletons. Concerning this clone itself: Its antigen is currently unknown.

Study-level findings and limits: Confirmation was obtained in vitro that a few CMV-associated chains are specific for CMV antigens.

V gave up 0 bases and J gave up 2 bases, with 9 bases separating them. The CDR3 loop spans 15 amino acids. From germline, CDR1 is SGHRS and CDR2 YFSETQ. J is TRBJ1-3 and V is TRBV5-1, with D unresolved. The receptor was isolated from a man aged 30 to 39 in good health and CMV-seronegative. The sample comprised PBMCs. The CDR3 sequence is CASSLDLSAGNTIYF. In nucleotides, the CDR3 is TGCGCCAGCAGCTTGGACCTATCGGCTGGAAACACCATATATTTT.